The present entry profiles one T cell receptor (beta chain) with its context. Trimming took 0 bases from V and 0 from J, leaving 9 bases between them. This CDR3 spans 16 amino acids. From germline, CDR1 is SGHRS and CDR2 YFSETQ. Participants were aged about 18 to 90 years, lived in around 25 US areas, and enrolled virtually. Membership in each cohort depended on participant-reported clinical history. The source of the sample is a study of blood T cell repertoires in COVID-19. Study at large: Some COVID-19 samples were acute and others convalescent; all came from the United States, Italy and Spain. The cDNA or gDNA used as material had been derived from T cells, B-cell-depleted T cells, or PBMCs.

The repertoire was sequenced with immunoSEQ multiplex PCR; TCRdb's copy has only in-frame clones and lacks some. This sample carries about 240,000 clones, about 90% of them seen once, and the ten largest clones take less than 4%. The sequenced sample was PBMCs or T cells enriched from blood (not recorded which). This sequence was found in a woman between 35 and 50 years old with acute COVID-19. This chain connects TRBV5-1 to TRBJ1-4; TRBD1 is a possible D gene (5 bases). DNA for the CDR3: TGCGCCAGCAGCTTGGCGGGGGGGGCAACTAATGAAAAACTGTTTTTT. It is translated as CASSLAGGATNEKLFF.